This TCR beta chain was sequenced during a study of patients and donors after allogeneic stem cell transplantation. TCRdb itself ran the RT-PCR reads through MiXCR, one entry per CDR3 protein. The sample has about 960,000 distinct CDR3 sequences, more than 15% seen once. Germline CDR1 and CDR2: MNHEY and SMNVEV (reference sequence). CDR3 length equals 12 residues. Trimming cost V 4 bases and J 6 bases, with 9 bases left between them. This clonotype was counted between two and nine times. Sequencing input: blood, either unsorted or a sorted T cell fraction (not recorded which). The receptor was derived from a human donor who was either an allogeneic HSCT recipient or a stem cell or donor lymphocyte infusion donor (not recorded which). It is not recorded whose cells these are; they may come from a transplant donor. The V gene is TRBV27, the J gene TRBJ1-2; D remains unclear. The CDR3 sequence is CASSSDVDGYTF. The CDR3 nucleotides read TGTGCCAGCAGTTCGGACGTCGATGGCTACACCTTC.